This T cell receptor (beta chain) came from a study of cytomegalovirus exposure and HLA in healthy donors. Study in general: From HLA-typed donors, an early data release held about 85 million unique TCRs.

Trimming shortened V by 0 bases and J by 6 bases, and 8 bases separated the two germline ends. Germline values: CDR1 SGHNT, CDR2 YYREEE (reference sequence). There are 13 residues in the CDR3. With 60 Vbeta and 13 Jbeta primers, the PCR was carried out. The assay was immunoSEQ multiplex PCR, and TCRdb's table has in-frame clones only and misses some. The data include around 130,000 clones; the top ten clones carry 1.5% to 2%. V is TRBV5-4 and J is TRBJ2-3, with D possibly TRBD2 on 5 matching bases. The specimen sequenced was PBMCs. This TCR derives from a woman aged 55-70 years in good health and CMV-seronegative. The CDR3 DNA reads as TGTGCCAGCAGCTTGGTGACGGGGGATACGCAGTATTTT. It encodes CASSLVTGDTQYF.